The clone carrying this TCR beta chain was detected only a few times. Antigen: not known. These data come from a study of blood T cells in healthy people across ages. Overall study results and limits: Long-lived and aged donors differed, with more naive CD4+ cells and higher diversity in the long-lived.

A sample-barcoded 5' primer and a J-beta primer mix were used in a second PCR of roughly 7 to 12 cycles. Paired-end reads containing CDR3 totaled no fewer than 2.5 million for each sample. TCRdb analysed the 5' RACE reads with MiXCR anew, one entry per CDR3 protein. Of 750,000 to 950,000 distinct CDR3 sequences in the sample, roughly 26% were seen once. With 5 bases clipped from V and 0 bases from J, the junction kept 5 bases outside the gene matches. The length of the CDR3 is 16 residues. In addition, the sample was reused for a study of T cells of mothers and their children. This second report adds: The donors comprised six children and their three healthy Caucasian mothers. Related mother-child pairs showed slightly, non-significantly higher overlap than unrelated pairs.

This clonotype originated in a boy aged 5-17 years in good health. The chain is built from TRBV12-3 or TRBV12-4 and TRBJ2-4; 9 bases agree with TRBD1. The sample consisted of blood. As DNA, the CDR3 is TGTGCCAGCAGTAAAACAGGGGGCAAAGCCAAAAACATTCAGTACTTC. Protein product: CASSKTGGKAKNIQYF.